Included here is one T cell receptor beta chain sequence, with context. No antigen is known for it. The V gene lost 2 bases and the J gene lost 0 bases, with 16 bases spanning the gap. Germline V gene lookup returns CDR1 SNHLY and CDR2 FYNNEI. The CDR3 is made up of 17 amino acids. Exclusion applied to patients with autoimmune disease history or systemic immunosuppression. The data are from a study of OX40 agonist ivuxolimab in advanced cancers. Study-wide background: Every 2 weeks, ivuxolimab was infused into the patients intravenously at between 0.01 and 10 mg/kg. Eligibility admitted prior anti-PD-1, anti-PD-L1 or anti-CTLA-4 therapy; around 41% had some.

Study conclusions and caveats: Normalized T-cell clonal expansion was also low in some nonresponders.

Assay: immunoSEQ multiplex PCR; the TCRdb copy retains only in-frame clones and omits some. The top ten clones hold roughly 28% of a sample with about 16,000 clones, about 93% of them seen once. The chain combines TRBV2 with TRBJ1-1, with D possibly TRBD1 on 5 matching bases. The clonotype originates from an adult with an advanced solid tumor such as melanoma, head and neck, liver or kidney cancer. The sequencing used CD4+ or CD8+ T cells sorted from blood, collected in a trial of the OX40 agonist ivuxolimab. The CDR3 DNA is TGTGCCAGCAGTGAAACGATCTATGAGGGGCTGAACACTGAAGCTTTCTTT. Protein sequence: CASSETIYEGLNTEAFF.